The 9 T cell receptor beta chains below all came from one sample that was sequenced in a study of shared clonotypes between healthy human individuals. Profiling relied on immunoSEQ multiplex PCR, and the TCRdb table lists in-frame clones only, not all of them. The sample holds around 2.5 million clones; 80% to 95% are singletons and the top ten take around 0.4%. Source material: naive CD4+ T cells from PBMCs. Subset in this sample: CD45RA+ positively selected. The source is a man aged 18-30 years in good health. Some clones in this sample may be carry-over from other donors' samples.

This clone was picked up one time. V and J are TRBV18 and TRBJ2-5, with D possibly matching TRBD2 (5 bases). V lost 0 bases and J lost 5, with 10 bases in between. The CDR3 extends over 14 amino acids. The V gene's germline CDR1 is KGHSH and CDR2 LQKENI. The CDR3 here is CASSPPTGEETQYF. The CDR3 DNA follows: TGTGCCAGCTCACCACCGACCGGGGAGGAGACCCAGTACTTC.

This chain joins TRBV28 and TRBJ2-5, with 7 bases that match TRBD2. V gave up 6 bases and J gave up 1 base; unmatched junction bases: 8. The germline V gene encodes CDR1 MDHEN and CDR2 SYDVKM. The CDR3 is made up of 15 amino acids. CDR3 protein: CASRKPLAAQETQYF. The CDR3 coding sequence is TGTGCCAGCAGAAAGCCGCTAGCGGCCCAAGAGACCCAGTACTTC.

V is TRBV5-1 and J is TRBJ2-4; TRBD1 agrees at 9 bases. The junction had 4 bases not matched to a gene; V was cut back by 4 bases and J by 2 bases. This CDR3 comprises 15 residues. Germline CDR1 SGHRS, CDR2 YFSETQ. In DNA form, the CDR3 reads TGCGCCAGCAGCGTTACAGGGGGCTCCAAAAACATTCAGTACTTC. It yields the protein CASSVTGGSKNIQYF.

This rearrangement joins TRBV18 to TRBJ1-5; 9 bases fit TRBD1. The CDR3 sequence is 18 residues long. Germline-derived CDR1 and CDR2 are KGHSH and LQKENI. V lost 6 bases and J lost 0; bases outside the gene matches: 12. The DNA for the CDR3 is TGTGCCAGCTCCACAGTGTCGGACAGGGGCTATAGCAATCAGCCCCAGCATTTT. Amino acid sequence: CASSTVSDRGYSNQPQHF.

The genes are TRBV6-1 and TRBJ1-5; tentatively, D is TRBD1 (5 bases). V shed 0 bases and J shed 5 bases, with 11 bases lying between them. The germline V gene has CDR1 MNHNS and CDR2 SASEGT. The CDR3 totals 15 residues. The CDR3 loop reads CASSEASGLDQPQHF. The CDR3 DNA reads as TGTGCCAGCAGTGAAGCGTCGGGGCTCGATCAGCCCCAGCATTTT.

This clone came up a few times. The V and J genes are TRBV7-9 and TRBJ1-5, with TRBD1 as a possible D gene (5 bases). Germline V CDR1 and CDR2: SEHNR, FQNEAQ (reference sequence). The CDR3 has 13 residues. Trimming stripped 7 bases from V and 6 bases from J, with 13 bases between. For the CDR3, the DNA is TGTGCCAGCACCATAGGGGCCCCTCAGCCCCAGCATTTT. Protein sequence: CASTIGAPQPQHF.

V gene TRBV21-1 combines with J gene TRBJ1-1; the table calls TRBD1, which could not be checked here. TRBV21-1 is termed a pseudogene. The CDR3 extends over 17 amino acids. The CDR3 spells CASSKAAGRGGYTEAFF. Written as DNA, the CDR3 is TGTGCCAGCAGCAAAGCGGCTGGGAGAGGGGGCTACACTGAAGCTTTCTTT.

V usage is TRBV11-2 and J usage is TRBJ1-1; D gene uncertain. The germline V gene has CDR1 SGHAT and CDR2 FQNNGV. The CDR3 spans 13 residues. V lost 3 bases and J lost 0, with 5 bases in between. The CDR3 sequence is CASSFEVNTEAFF. The DNA for the CDR3 is TGTGCCAGCAGCTTTGAGGTGAACACTGAAGCTTTCTTT.

The chain recombines TRBV7-9 with TRBJ2-3; no firm D call. The germline V and J ends were trimmed by 5 bases and 4 bases, with 10 bases remaining between them. This CDR3 is 13 amino acids long. Germline V CDR1 and CDR2: SEHNR, FQNEAQ (reference sequence). CDR3 DNA: TGTGCCAGCAGCGCGATAGCCTCAGATACGCAGTATTTT. This encodes CASSAIASDTQYF.